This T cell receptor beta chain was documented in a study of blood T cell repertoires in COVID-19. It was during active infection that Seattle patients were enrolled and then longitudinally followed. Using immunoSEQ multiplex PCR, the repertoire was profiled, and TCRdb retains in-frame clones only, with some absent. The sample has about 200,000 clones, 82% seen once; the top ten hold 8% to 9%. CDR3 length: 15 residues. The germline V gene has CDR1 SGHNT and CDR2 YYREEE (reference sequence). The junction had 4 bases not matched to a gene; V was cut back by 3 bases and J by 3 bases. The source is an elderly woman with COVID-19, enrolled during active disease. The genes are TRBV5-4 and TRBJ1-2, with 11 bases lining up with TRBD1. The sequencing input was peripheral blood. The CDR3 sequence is CASSWTGGGYYGYTF. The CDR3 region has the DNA TGTGCCAGCAGCTGGACAGGGGGCGGTTACTATGGCTACACCTTC.